This T cell receptor (beta chain) was observed in a study of T cells in Graves' hyperthyroidism and ophthalmopathy. The germline V and J ends were trimmed by 5 bases and 2 bases, with 11 bases remaining between them. From germline, CDR1 is KGHDR and CDR2 SFDVKD. CDR3 length equals 14 residues. In this sample, this clonotype turned up many times. TCR beta CDR3 regions were amplified from RNA transcripts. HTBI primers were employed in a first-round RT-PCR of the TCR CDR3. MiXCR, applied by TCRdb to the multiplex PCR reads, yields one record per CDR3 protein. The sample carries about 560,000 distinct CDR3 sequences, about 15% recorded once.

Sequencing input: blood. The chain joins TRBV24-1 to TRBJ2-5; tentative D call: TRBD2 (5 bases). This TCR derives from a woman in her forties with Graves' hyperthyroidism. CDR3 region: CATSVGVGQETQYF. CDR3 DNA sequence: TGTGCCACCAGTGTCGGGGTTGGGCAAGAGACCCAGTACTTC.